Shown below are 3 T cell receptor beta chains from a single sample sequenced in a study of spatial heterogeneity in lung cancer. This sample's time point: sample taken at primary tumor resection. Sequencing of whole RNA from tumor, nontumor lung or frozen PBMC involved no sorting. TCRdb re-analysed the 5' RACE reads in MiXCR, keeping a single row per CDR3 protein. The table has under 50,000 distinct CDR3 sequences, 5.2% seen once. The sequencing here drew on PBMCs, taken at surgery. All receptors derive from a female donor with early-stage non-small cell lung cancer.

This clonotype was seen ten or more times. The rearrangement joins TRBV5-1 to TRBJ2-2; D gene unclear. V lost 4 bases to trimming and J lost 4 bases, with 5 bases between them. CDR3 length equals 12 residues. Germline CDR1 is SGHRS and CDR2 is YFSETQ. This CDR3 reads CASSASTGELFF. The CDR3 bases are TGCGCCAGCAGCGCGTCCACCGGGGAGCTGTTTTTT.

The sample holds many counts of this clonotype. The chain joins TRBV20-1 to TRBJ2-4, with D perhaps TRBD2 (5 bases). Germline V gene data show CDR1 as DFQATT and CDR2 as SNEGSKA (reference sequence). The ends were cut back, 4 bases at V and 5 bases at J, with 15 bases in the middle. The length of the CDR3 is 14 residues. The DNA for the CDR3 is TGCAGTGCTATGGTCCGGGGAAGAGAAAACATTCAGTACTTC. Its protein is CSAMVRGRENIQYF.

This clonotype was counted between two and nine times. The CDR3 loop is CASMGQYTSPQHF. CDR3 nucleotides: TGTGCCAGTATGGGCCAGTATACGTCGCCCCAGCATTTT. The V gene is TRBV19, the J gene TRBJ1-5; D uncertain. The length of the CDR3 is 13 residues. The V end was cut by 7 bases, the J end by 9 bases, with 16 bases between. Germline CDR1 reads LNHDA; CDR2 reads SQIVND (reference sequence).